The 18 T cell receptor beta chains in this list originate from one sample, sequenced in a study of shared clonotypes between healthy human individuals. Produced via immunoSEQ multiplex PCR; TCRdb's table is partial and in-frame only. The sample consists of millions of clones, approximately 95% of them appearing once. Positive CCR7 selection of CD45RO-negative cells yielded the naive CD8 cells, and terminally differentiated effector memory CD45RA+ cells were excluded. Source material: naive CD8+ T cells sorted from blood. All receptors derive from a young man in good health.

The rearrangement links TRBV7-9 to TRBJ2-2; D possibly corresponds to TRBD1 (6 bases). The CDR3 length is 17 residues. V was cut by 5 bases and J by 4 bases, with 20 bases left in between. Germline assignment: CDR1 SEHNR and CDR2 FQNEAQ (reference sequence). CDR3 loop: CASSPAQDSRPTGELFF. In nucleotides, the CDR3 is TGTGCCAGCAGCCCGGCTCAGGACAGCCGCCCCACCGGGGAGCTGTTTTTT.

The chain is built from TRBV6-5 and TRBJ2-7, with 8 bases lining up with TRBD2. CDR3 size: 15 residues. Looked up from germline, CDR1 is MNHEY and CDR2 is SVGAGI. V was clipped by 2 bases and J by 2 bases; unmatched bases: 5. CDR3 loop: CASSYAVAGPYEQYF. The CDR3 DNA reads TGTGCCAGCAGTTACGCGGTAGCGGGACCCTACGAGCAGTACTTC.

The J gene is TRBJ2-7, the V gene TRBV7-8; 7 nucleotides line up with TRBD2. Unmatched junction bases numbered 7, after V lost 3 bases and J lost 2 bases. CDR1 SGHVS and CDR2 FQNEAQ come from the germline V gene. The CDR3 spans 15 residues. CDR3 protein: CASSFLTSRTYEQYF. CDR3 coding DNA: TGTGCCAGCAGCTTTTTGACTAGCCGAACCTACGAGCAGTACTTC.

The V call is TRBV4-3, the J call TRBJ1-5; no firm D call. The CDR3 runs 14 residues. The V gene lost 3 bases and the J gene lost 7 bases, with 13 bases spanning the gap. Germline values: CDR1 LGHNA, CDR2 YSLEER. Here the CDR3 reads CASSQTAGFQPQHF. The CDR3, as DNA: TGCGCCAGCAGCCAGACTGCGGGATTCCAGCCCCAGCATTTT.

The chain links TRBV5-4 to TRBJ2-7, with TRBD1 identical over 8 bases. The CDR3 is 16 residues long. Germline V gives CDR1 SGHNT, CDR2 YYREEE (reference sequence). J was trimmed by 0 bases and V by 2 bases; bases with no gene match: 7. Here the CDR3 DNA reads TGTGCCAGCAGCTTTCTGGACAGGGCAATCTCCTACGAGCAGTACTTC. It encodes CASSFLDRAISYEQYF.

This rearrangement joins TRBV30 to TRBJ2-5, with D perhaps TRBD1 or TRBD2 (5 bases each). Germline V gene data show CDR1 as GTSNPN and CDR2 as SVGIG (reference sequence). V lost 1 base to trimming and J lost 0 bases, with 12 bases between them. The CDR3 contains 15 residues. The CDR3 reads CAWSGDASNQETQYF. CDR3 bases: TGTGCCTGGAGTGGGGACGCAAGTAACCAAGAGACCCAGTACTTC.

The chain carries TRBV7-9 and TRBJ2-6; TRBD1 might be the D (5 bases). Trimming shortened V by 0 bases and J by 0 bases, and 6 bases separated the two germline ends. Germline-derived CDR1 and CDR2 are SEHNR and FQNEAQ (reference sequence). The CDR3 runs to 16 residues. The CDR3 sequence: CASSLAQGSGANVLTF. The CDR3 coding sequence is TGTGCCAGCAGCTTAGCTCAGGGCTCTGGGGCCAACGTCCTGACTTTC. Complete variable domain (other parts from reference TRBV7-9 and TRBJ2-6): DTGVSQNPRHKITKRGQNVTFRCDPISEHNRLYWYRQTLGQGPEFLTYFQNEAQLEKSRLLSDRFSAERPKGSFSTLEIQRTEQGDSAMYLCASSLAQGSGANVLTFGAGSRLTVL.

V and J are TRBV7-9 and TRBJ2-7; D might be TRBD1 (5 bases). The CDR3 covers 17 residues. Germline V gene sequence: CDR1 SEHNR, CDR2 FQNEAQ (reference sequence). Trimming stripped 5 bases from V and 5 bases from J, with 25 bases between. CDR3 loop: CASSPSFLDTGLDEQYF. CDR3 DNA: TGTGCCAGCAGCCCCTCGTTTCTGGACACAGGCCTGGACGAGCAGTACTTC.

This clone was detected only once. The genes are TRBV27 and TRBJ2-2, with 11 positions matching TRBD2. With V trimmed by 4 bases and J by 7 bases, 5 bases remained unmatched. The V gene's germline CDR1 is MNHEY and CDR2 SMNVEV (reference sequence). The CDR3 is made up of 15 amino acids. CDR3 amino acids: CASSYSGGAFGELFF. DNA for the CDR3: TGTGCCAGCAGTTATAGCGGGGGGGCTTTCGGGGAGCTGTTTTTT.

The chain links TRBV4-1 to TRBJ2-2; D gene ambiguous. The length of the CDR3 is 13 residues. The germline V and J ends were trimmed by 0 bases and 6 bases, with 5 bases remaining between them. Per germline, CDR1 MGHRA and CDR2 YSYEKL. The CDR3 is CASSQDRPGELFF. The CDR3 nucleotides are TGCGCCAGCAGCCAAGATCGGCCCGGGGAGCTGTTTTTT.

The sample holds one count of this clone. The chain is built from TRBV6-5 and TRBJ2-7, with 7 bases matching TRBD1. The V gene's germline CDR1 is MNHEY and CDR2 SVGAGI. The length of the CDR3 is 14 residues. V was clipped by 5 bases and J by 4 bases; unmatched bases: 8. CDR3 nucleotides: TGTGCCAGCAGTCCGGGACAGCAACATTACGAGCAGTACTTC. This gives the protein CASSPGQQHYEQYF.

This clone was found once. The V call is TRBV5-6, the J call TRBJ2-1, with 8 nucleotides matching TRBD1. The ends lost 3 bases at V and 16 bases at J; junction bases unmatched: 9. CDR1 is SGHDT and CDR2 is YYEEEE in the germline V gene. The CDR3 has 12 amino acids. CDR3 amino acids: CASSWGTGPQFF. CDR3 nucleotide sequence: TGTGCCAGCAGCTGGGGGACAGGCCCCCAATTCTTC.

The chain combines TRBV6-1 with TRBJ1-3, with D uncertain. The V gene's germline CDR1 is MNHNS and CDR2 SASEGT. The CDR3 totals 16 residues. V was clipped by 2 bases and J by 0 bases, with 11 bases between them. Here the CDR3 DNA reads TGTGCCAGCAGTGAATCAGGATCCGACTCTGGAAACACCATATATTTT. Translated, it gives CASSESGSDSGNTIYF.

The chain has TRBV30 and TRBJ2-5; D remains unclear. Deletions cut 0 bases from V and 4 bases from J, with 15 bases between. Germline V gene sequence: CDR1 GTSNPN, CDR2 SVGIG (reference sequence). This CDR3 contains 15 residues. The CDR3 DNA reads as TGTGCCTGGAGTGTAGGAGTGCACACCGGAGAGACCCAGTACTTC. Translated: CAWSVGVHTGETQYF.

The chain combines TRBV13 with TRBJ2-1; the match to TRBD2 covers 8 bases. Per germline, CDR1 PRHDT and CDR2 FYEKMQ (reference sequence). Trimming at V came to 1 base and at J to 4 bases, leaving 9 bases not matched to a gene. This CDR3 is 17 amino acids long. The CDR3: CASSLANGGASYNEQFF. The CDR3 nucleotides read TGTGCCAGCAGCTTAGCTAACGGGGGGGCGTCTTACAATGAGCAGTTCTTC.

The CDR3 is CASSYLGHSTGELFF. DNA for the CDR3: TGTGCCAGCAGTTACCTGGGACACAGCACCGGGGAGCTGTTTTTT. The chain joins TRBV6-5 to TRBJ2-2; a possible D gene is TRBD1 (6 bases). This CDR3 is 15 amino acids long. Germline CDR1 is MNHEY and CDR2 is SVGAGI. Trimming removed 2 bases at V and 4 bases at J, with 11 bases between.

The chain recombines TRBV5-6 with TRBJ2-1; the match to TRBD1 covers 7 bases. V gave up 1 base and J gave up 7 bases; unmatched junction bases: 8. This CDR3 is built from 15 residues. CDR1 and CDR2 (germline): SGHDT, YYEEEE. The chain's CDR3 is CASSLRQGVENEQFF. The DNA of the CDR3 is TGTGCCAGCAGCTTGCGGCAGGGGGTCGAGAATGAGCAGTTCTTC. Together with reference TRBV5-6 and TRBJ2-1, the CDR3 gives the full variable domain: DAGVTQSPTHLIKTRGQQVTLRCSPKSGHDTVSWYQQALGQGPQFIFQYYEEEERQRGNFPDRFSGHQFPNYSSELNVNALLLGDSALYLCASSLRQGVENEQFFGPGTRLTVL.

For this clone: Other DNA sequences from this sample encode an identical CDR3 as well. The gene calls are TRBV5-4 and TRBJ2-7; D is ambiguous. V was shortened by 3 bases and J by 3 bases, with 4 bases between the two germline ends. From germline, CDR1 is SGHNT and CDR2 YYREEE (reference sequence). The CDR3 has 11 amino acids. The CDR3 DNA sequence: TGTGCCAGCAGCTCAATCTACGAGCAGTACTTC. This sequence encodes CASSSIYEQYF.